The 14 T cell receptor beta chains reported below all come from one sample, sequenced in a study of blood T cell repertoires in COVID-19. The protocol was immunoSEQ multiplex PCR, while the TCRdb copy is restricted to in-frame clones and leaves out a portion. The top ten clones hold roughly 16% of a sample with 200,000 to 250,000 clones, roughly 89% of them seen once. The sample taken for sequencing was PBMCs or T cells enriched from blood (not recorded which). The receptor set was obtained from a man aged 25 to 45 who had been exposed to COVID-19.

V and J are TRBV15 and TRBJ1-4; D not resolved. Trimming took off 5 bases at V and 4 bases at J, with 8 bases between the two ends. The CDR3 consists of 13 residues. The germline gives CDR1 LNHNV, CDR2 YYDKDF (reference sequence). CDR3 coding DNA: TGTGCCACCAGCCCGGGTCTTAATGAAAAACTGTTTTTT. Translating it yields CATSPGLNEKLFF.

The chain uses TRBV9 and TRBJ2-7; perhaps TRBD1 as D (6 bases). V was shortened by 3 bases and J by 4 bases, with 14 bases between the two germline ends. The CDR3 loop spans 14 amino acids. CDR1 SGDLS and CDR2 YYNGEE come from the germline V gene. The CDR3 DNA sequence: TGTGCCAGCAGCGAGGACCTGAGGGGGTACGAGCAGTACTTC. Translation: CASSEDLRGYEQYF.

This rearrangement joins TRBV7-8 to TRBJ1-5; D is unresolved. Between the trimmed V and J ends, which lost 6 bases and 0 bases, there was a span of 9 bases. Per germline, CDR1 SGHVS and CDR2 FQNEAQ. CDR3 length: 14 amino acids. CDR3 sequence reads: CASRPRGSNQPQHF. The CDR3 bases are TGTGCCAGCAGACCTCGGGGTAGCAATCAGCCCCAGCATTTT.

The chain has TRBV2 and TRBJ1-5; possible D gene TRBD1, 5 bases. CDR3 size: 13 residues. The germline V gene has CDR1 SNHLY and CDR2 FYNNEI. The V and J ends lost 9 bases and 3 bases respectively, with 12 bases between them. CDR3 sequence (DNA): TGTGCCAGTTCACAGGAATACAATCAGCCCCAGCATTTT. Translating gives CASSQEYNQPQHF.

The V call is TRBV7-2, the J call TRBJ2-7; D may be TRBD2 (6 bases). This CDR3 spans 16 amino acids. CDR1 is SGHTA, CDR2 FQGNSA, per germline. Between the trimmed V and J ends, which lost 1 base and 3 bases, there was a span of 16 bases. For the CDR3, the DNA is TGTGCCAGCAGCTTAGAGGTAGGGAGGTCCATCTACGAGCAGTACTTC. Amino acid sequence: CASSLEVGRSIYEQYF.

This clone was detected ten times or more. For the CDR3, the DNA is TGTGCCAGCAGCTTAAATTTCGACAGCCCCAATTCACCCCTCCACTTT. Its translation is CASSLNFDSPNSPLHF. The chain recombines TRBV7-9 with TRBJ1-6, with D possibly being TRBD1 (5 bases). V lost 2 bases to trimming and J lost 7 bases, with 15 bases between them. Germline CDR1 SEHNR, CDR2 FQNEAQ (reference sequence). CDR3 length: 16 amino acids.

The chain is built from TRBV19 and TRBJ1-1; 7 bases map to TRBD1. The V gene end was trimmed by 6 bases and the J gene end by 0 bases; junction bases not matched to a gene: 13. The CDR3 is 17 residues long. Germline V CDR1 and CDR2: LNHDA, SQIVND (reference sequence). CDR3 nucleotide sequence: TGTGCCAGTAGCTTTACAGGGGATTCCTTAATGAACACTGAAGCTTTCTTT. It is translated as CASSFTGDSLMNTEAFF. The full variable domain, rest sourced from reference TRBV19 and TRBJ1-1, is DGGITQSPKYLFRKEGQNVTLSCEQNLNHDAMYWYRQDPGQGLRLIYYSQIVNDFQKGDIAEGYSVSREKKESFPLTVTSAQKNPTAFYLCASSFTGDSLMNTEAFFGQGTRLTVV.

In its sample, this clone was seen a few times. The chain's CDR3 is CASSQALSGGIGELFF. CDR3 sequence (DNA): TGCGCCAGCAGCCAAGCTCTGAGCGGGGGAATCGGGGAGCTGTTTTTT. The chain recombines TRBV4-3 with TRBJ2-2, with TRBD2 matching 8 bases. CDR3 length: 16 residues. With 1 base clipped from V and 7 bases from J, the junction kept 8 bases outside the gene matches. Germline values: CDR1 LGHNA, CDR2 YSLEER.

This clone was detected only once. The chain carries TRBV14 and TRBJ1-4, with D possibly being TRBD1 (5 bases). The V and J ends lost 1 base and 7 bases respectively, with 13 bases between them. Per germline, CDR1 SGHDN and CDR2 FVKESK. This CDR3 comprises 15 residues. In nucleotides, the CDR3 is TGTGCCAGCAGCCAAGTGGCAGGGATGGGTGAAAAACTGTTTTTT. Protein: CASSQVAGMGEKLFF.

This sequence joins TRBV15 and TRBJ1-5; D remains ambiguous. V lost 0 bases and J 6 bases, leaving 6 bases between the germline ends. The CDR3 extends over 13 amino acids. Germline CDR1 LNHNV, CDR2 YYDKDF (reference sequence). This chain's CDR3 is CATSRDRGQPQHF. The CDR3 coding sequence is TGTGCCACCAGCAGAGATCGGGGTCAGCCCCAGCATTTT.

This chain joins TRBV28 and TRBJ2-7; TRBD1 agrees at 7 bases. Germline V gene lookup returns CDR1 MDHEN and CDR2 SYDVKM. The CDR3 is 13 residues long. The ends lost 10 bases at V and 3 bases at J; junction bases unmatched: 9. The CDR3 is CATWDSFNYEQYF. CDR3 DNA sequence: TGTGCCACCTGGGACAGCTTCAACTACGAGCAGTACTTC.

V usage is TRBV4-1 and J usage is TRBJ2-3, with D perhaps matching TRBD1 (6 bases). The CDR3 totals 13 residues. V was shortened by 8 bases and J by 3 bases, with 12 bases between the two germline ends. Per the germline V gene, CDR1 is MGHRA and CDR2 is YSYEKL. CDR3 region: CASLKQGTDTQYF. In DNA, the CDR3 is TGCGCCAGCTTAAAACAGGGAACAGATACGCAGTATTTT.

The chain recombines TRBV7-9 with TRBJ2-1; D is ambiguous. Germline V gene sequence: CDR1 SEHNR, CDR2 FQNEAQ (reference sequence). The CDR3 covers 12 residues. Trimming removed 5 bases from V and 10 bases from J, with 12 bases in between. CDR3 region: CASSPESGEQFF. CDR3 in DNA: TGTGCCAGCAGCCCTGAGTCAGGCGAGCAGTTCTTC. Supplemented by reference TRBV7-9 and TRBJ2-1, the full variable domain reads DTGVSQNPRHKITKRGQNVTFRCDPISEHNRLYWYRQTLGQGPEFLTYFQNEAQLEKSRLLSDRFSAERPKGSFSTLEIQRTEQGDSAMYLCASSPESGEQFFGPGTRLTVL.

The CDR3 here is CASSQGNRNEKLFF. The CDR3 nucleotides read TGTGCCAGCAGCCAGGGAAACCGTAATGAAAAACTGTTTTTT. This chain connects TRBV5-4 to TRBJ1-4; D perhaps matches TRBD1 (5 bases). The CDR3 is 14 amino acids. Germline CDR1 SGHNT, CDR2 YYREEE (reference sequence). Trimming cost V 4 bases and J 4 bases, with 11 bases left between them.